This T cell receptor beta chain was retrieved from a study of blood T cell repertoires in COVID-19. Overall study context: T cells, B-cell-depleted T cells, or PBMCs provided the cDNA or gDNA that served as material.

CDR1 MNHEY and CDR2 SVGEGT come from the germline V gene. V was pared by 2 bases and J by 0 bases, with 5 bases between. This CDR3 is built from 13 residues. This table comes from immunoSEQ multiplex PCR, and its TCRdb copy is limited to in-frame clones, with some not included. The sample has under 150,000 clones; roughly nine tenths are singletons. This rearrangement joins TRBV6-2 or TRBV6-3 to TRBJ2-7; D is uncertain. The sequencing input was peripheral blood. The receptor was derived from a woman aged 60-70 years with active COVID-19. CDR3 protein: CASSYRSSYEQYF. The CDR3 DNA follows: TGTGCCAGCAGTTACAGGAGCTCCTACGAGCAGTACTTC.